This T cell receptor beta chain was identified during a study of cytomegalovirus exposure and HLA in healthy donors. Across the study: The same platform used for the 666 first-cohort repertoires was also used for the 100 to 150 validation repertoires, as a later analysis reported. Study-level findings and limits: Researchers counted around 180 TCR beta chains as cytomegalovirus-associated. Specificity of three CMV-associated chains for CMV antigens was verified in vitro. A later analysis found first-cohort TCR clusters tended to co-occur in the 100 to 150 validation repertoires.

Germline CDR1 is MDHEN and CDR2 is SYDVKM. V gave up 10 bases and J gave up 11 bases; unmatched junction bases: 22. There are 15 residues in the CDR3. This clone was observed a single time. Its antigen is not identified. The assay was immunoSEQ multiplex PCR, and TCRdb's table has in-frame clones only and misses some. Of roughly 100,000 clones detected, 88% appear once; the ten largest clones hold around 1.7%. The sample was PBMCs. This receptor was identified in a woman under 30 in good health and CMV-seropositive. The genes are TRBV28 and TRBJ1-2; 7 positions match TRBD1. In nucleotides, the CDR3 is TGTGCCACCTCTACGAACGACAGGGCATTTAACGGGTACACCTTC. Translating gives CATSTNDRAFNGYTF.